This entry lists 14 T cell receptor beta chains sequenced from one sample in a study of blood T cell repertoires in COVID-19. The assay was immunoSEQ multiplex PCR, and TCRdb's table has in-frame clones only and misses some. The sample records some 300,000 clones, 75% to 90% being singletons. The specimen sequenced was peripheral blood. All receptors derive from a woman aged 65 to 85 with COVID-19, enrolled during active disease.

V usage is TRBV7-8 and J usage is TRBJ1-2, with unresolved D. The CDR3 totals 12 residues. Looked up from germline, CDR1 is SGHVS and CDR2 is FQNEAQ. The germline V and J ends were trimmed by 9 bases and 7 bases, with 15 bases remaining between them. Here the CDR3 reads CASPLPSGGYTF. The DNA of the CDR3 is TGTGCCAGTCCACTGCCTTCTGGTGGCTACACCTTC.

V is TRBV29-1 and J is TRBJ2-4, with D tentatively TRBD2 (6 bases). The CDR3 sequence is 12 residues long. Germline CDR1 SQVTM, CDR2 ANQGSEA. V shed 3 bases and J shed 8 bases, with 11 bases lying between them. The CDR3 nucleotides are TGCAGCGTTGAGGAGGGATTGCACATTCAGTACTTC. This gives the protein CSVEEGLHIQYF.

The V and J genes are TRBV3-1 (or the pseudogene TRBV3-2) and TRBJ1-6; D possibly corresponds to TRBD1 (5 bases). Germline CDR1 is LGHDT and CDR2 is YNNKEL (reference sequence). This CDR3 is 13 amino acids long. V dropped 2 bases and J dropped 14 bases, with 13 bases sitting between them. As DNA, the CDR3 is TGTGCCAGCAGCCAAAACCCCCGGGACTCCCTCCACTTT. It yields the protein CASSQNPRDSLHF.

This chain uses TRBV5-1 with TRBJ2-3; TRBD2 matches at 7 bases. The CDR3 is made up of 15 amino acids. Unmatched junction bases numbered 2, after V lost 0 bases and J lost 1 base. CDR1 and CDR2 from the germline V gene are SGHRS and YFSETQ. CDR3 nucleotide sequence: TGCGCCAGCAGCTTGGTTGGGAGGGGCACAGATACGCAGTATTTT. It translates to CASSLVGRGTDTQYF.

The chain combines TRBV4-1 with TRBJ2-1, with D uncertain. Per germline, CDR1 MGHRA and CDR2 YSYEKL. The CDR3 length is 16 residues. V gave up 0 bases and J gave up 8 bases, with 17 bases separating them. The CDR3 region is CASSQELSPQVDEQFF. The CDR3 DNA follows: TGCGCCAGCAGCCAAGAGTTAAGCCCCCAGGTGGATGAGCAGTTCTTC.

A few counts support this clone. The chain links TRBV5-4 to TRBJ1-2; 12 positions agree with TRBD1. The germline V gene has CDR1 SGHNT and CDR2 YYREEE (reference sequence). Losses at the gene ends were 3 bases for V and 7 bases for J; bases not matched to a gene: 10. The CDR3 has 16 amino acids. The CDR3 DNA reads TGTGCCAGCAGCTCCATTCGGGACAGGGGGCACAGTGGCTACACCTTC. This gives the protein CASSSIRDRGHSGYTF.

This clone was seen only a few times. The genes are TRBV5-1 and TRBJ2-1; a possible D gene is TRBD1 (6 bases). The CDR3 contains 15 residues. Per the germline V gene, CDR1 is SGHRS and CDR2 is YFSETQ. Trimming cost V 5 bases and J 0 bases, with 12 bases left between them. This chain's CDR3 is CASSLIQGSYNEQFF. CDR3 DNA sequence: TGCGCCAGCAGTCTCATACAGGGCTCCTACAATGAGCAGTTCTTC.

The chain links TRBV9 to TRBJ2-2, with D possibly matching TRBD1 (6 bases). Germline CDR1 SGDLS, CDR2 YYNGEE. The CDR3 has 15 amino acids. The V end was cut by 2 bases, the J end by 1 base, with 9 bases between. DNA for the CDR3: TGTGCCAGCAGCGTTTCGACAGGGAACACCGGGGAGCTGTTTTTT. The encoded protein is CASSVSTGNTGELFF.

The chain employs TRBV2 and TRBJ1-1; D is uncertain. The germline V gene encodes CDR1 SNHLY and CDR2 FYNNEI. Trimming pared 5 bases from V and 7 bases from J, leaving 23 bases between. The length of the CDR3 is 16 residues. The CDR3 spells CASSYTSGSYGDEAFF. CDR3 nucleotides: TGTGCCAGCAGTTACACCTCGGGATCCTACGGAGATGAAGCTTTCTTT. The entire variable domain, with the rest obtained from reference TRBV2 and TRBJ1-1, is as follows: EPEVTQTPSHQVTQMGQEVILRCVPISNHLYFYWYRQILGQKVEFLVSFYNNEISEKSEIFDDQFSVERPDGSNFTLKIRSTKLEDSAMYFCASSYTSGSYGDEAFFGQGTRLTVV.

About this clone: Distinct nucleotide sequences in the sample also encode this CDR3. The chain couples TRBV19 to TRBJ1-3; TRBD1 agrees at 7 bases. Germline V lookup: CDR1 LNHDA, CDR2 SQIVND (reference sequence). The CDR3 totals 15 residues. Germline trimming cut 2 bases from V and 1 base from J; bases unmatched to any gene: 2. The CDR3 nucleotides are TGTGCCAGTAGTATACTGACAGGGTCTGGAAACACCATATATTTT. This sequence encodes CASSILTGSGNTIYF.

Notes on this clone: This same CDR3 is encoded by further DNA sequences in the sample. The chain is built from TRBV7-3 and TRBJ1-1; D is undetermined. CDR1 is SGHTA and CDR2 is FQGTGA in the germline V gene. The CDR3 covers 14 residues. Trimming pared 0 bases from V and 2 bases from J, leaving 7 bases between. In nucleotides, the CDR3 is TGTGCCAGCAGCTTAACACCAGGAAACACTGAAGCTTTCTTT. It encodes CASSLTPGNTEAFF.

The V call is TRBV28, the J call TRBJ1-3; D gene ambiguous. Germline V gene lookup returns CDR1 MDHEN and CDR2 SYDVKM. Between the trimmed V and J ends, which lost 6 bases and 4 bases, there was a span of 13 bases. The CDR3 covers 14 residues. The CDR3 DNA follows: TGTGCCAGCAGCACCCACGGTAGCGGAAACACCATATATTTT. As protein: CASSTHGSGNTIYF.

The genes are TRBV9 and TRBJ2-7; 10 bases fit TRBD1. The germline gives CDR1 SGDLS, CDR2 YYNGEE. This CDR3 is built from 12 residues. J lost 7 bases, V lost 2 bases, and 0 bases had no gene match. CDR3 sequence: CASSVDRGEQYF. CDR3 bases: TGTGCCAGCAGCGTGGACAGGGGGGAGCAGTACTTC.

CDR3 sequence (DNA): TGTGCCAGCAGTCTCGGCAGGGGCACTGAAGCTTTCTTT. Its protein is CASSLGRGTEAFF. The V gene is TRBV28, the J gene TRBJ1-1; maybe TRBD1 (6 bases). This CDR3 comprises 13 residues. V lost 5 bases to trimming and J lost 4 bases, with 11 bases between them. The germline V gene encodes CDR1 MDHEN and CDR2 SYDVKM.